This T cell receptor (beta chain) was profiled in a study of shared clonotypes between healthy human individuals. Donors comprised only Caucasian adults living in Nashville, Tennessee. TCRdb keeps only in-frame clones here, not all; method: immunoSEQ multiplex PCR. This sample has about a million clones; about 75% occur once, and the top ten carry 1.4% to 1.5%. Study-level findings and limits: Naive subsets tended to show greater estimated richness than memory subsets. Sampling covered blood only; tissue repertoires likely differ.

Comments on this clone: Its cognate antigen is unknown.

V lost 2 bases and J lost 9; bases outside the gene matches: 4. Germline assignment: CDR1 SGHNT and CDR2 YYREEE (reference sequence). There are 12 residues in the CDR3. Sequencing was carried out using memory CD4+ T cells sorted from blood. As to subset: CD45RA-negative fraction. This chain connects TRBV5-4 to TRBJ2-5; 7 bases match TRBD1. This TCR was recovered from a man aged 18 to 29 in good health. CDR3 protein: CASSLQGMAQYF. Here the CDR3 DNA reads TGTGCCAGCAGCTTACAGGGGATGGCCCAGTACTTC. Drawing the rest from reference TRBV5-4 and TRBJ2-5, the complete variable domain is ETGVTQSPTHLIKTRGQQVTLRCSSQSGHNTVSWYQQALGQGPQFIFQYYREEENGRGNFPPRFSGLQFPNYSSELNVNALELDDSALYLCASSLQGMAQYFGPGTRLLVL.